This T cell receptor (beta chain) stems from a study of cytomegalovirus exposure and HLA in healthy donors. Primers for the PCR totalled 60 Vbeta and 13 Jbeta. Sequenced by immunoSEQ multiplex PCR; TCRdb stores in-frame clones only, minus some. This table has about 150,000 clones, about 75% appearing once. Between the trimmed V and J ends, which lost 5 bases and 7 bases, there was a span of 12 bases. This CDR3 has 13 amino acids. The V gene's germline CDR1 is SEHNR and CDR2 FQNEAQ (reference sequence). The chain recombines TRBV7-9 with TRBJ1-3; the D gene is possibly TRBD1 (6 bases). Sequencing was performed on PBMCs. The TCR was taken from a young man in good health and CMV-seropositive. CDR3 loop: CASSQQGPNTIYF. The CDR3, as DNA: TGTGCCAGCAGCCAACAGGGACCTAACACCATATATTTT.